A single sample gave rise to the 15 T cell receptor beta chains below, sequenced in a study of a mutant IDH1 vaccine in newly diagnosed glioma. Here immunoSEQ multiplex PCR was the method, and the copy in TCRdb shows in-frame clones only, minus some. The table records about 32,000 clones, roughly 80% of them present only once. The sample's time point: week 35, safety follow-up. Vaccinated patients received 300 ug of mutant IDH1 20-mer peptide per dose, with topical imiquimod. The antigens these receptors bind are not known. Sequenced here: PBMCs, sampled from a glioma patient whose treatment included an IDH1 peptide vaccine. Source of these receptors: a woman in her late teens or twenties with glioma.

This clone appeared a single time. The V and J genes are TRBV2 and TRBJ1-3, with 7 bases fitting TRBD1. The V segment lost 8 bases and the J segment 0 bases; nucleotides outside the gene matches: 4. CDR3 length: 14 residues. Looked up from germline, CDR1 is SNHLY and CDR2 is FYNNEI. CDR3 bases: TGTGCCAGCGGGGGACAGAACTCTGGAAACACCATATATTTT. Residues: CASGGQNSGNTIYF.

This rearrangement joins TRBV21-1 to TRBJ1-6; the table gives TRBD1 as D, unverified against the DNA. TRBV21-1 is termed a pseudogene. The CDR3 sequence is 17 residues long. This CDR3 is CASSKRGTVQGVQPLHF. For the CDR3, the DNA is TGTGCCAGCAGCAAACGGGGAACGGTACAGGGGGTTCAACCCCTCCACTTT.

CDR3 loop: CASSITPGGGYTF. In nucleotides, the CDR3 is TGTGCCAGCAGCATTACTCCTGGGGGTGGCTACACCTTC. The V call is TRBV6-6, the J call TRBJ1-2; TRBD1 might be the D (5 bases). The CDR3 consists of 13 residues. The germline V gene encodes CDR1 MNHNY and CDR2 SVGAGI (reference sequence). Trimming cost V 6 bases and J 7 bases, with 15 bases left between them.

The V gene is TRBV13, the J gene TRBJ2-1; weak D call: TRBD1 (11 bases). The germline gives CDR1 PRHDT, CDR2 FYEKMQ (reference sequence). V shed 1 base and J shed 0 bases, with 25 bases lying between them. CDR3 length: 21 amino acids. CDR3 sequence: CASSLESGGDRGFYSYNEQFF. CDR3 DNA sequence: TGTGCCAGCAGCTTAGAGAGCGGGGGGGACAGGGGGTTTTACTCCTACAATGAGCAGTTCTTC.

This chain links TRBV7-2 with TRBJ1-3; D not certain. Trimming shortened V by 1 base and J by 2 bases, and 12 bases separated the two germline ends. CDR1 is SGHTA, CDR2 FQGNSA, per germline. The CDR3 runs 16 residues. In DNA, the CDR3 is TGTGCCAGCAGCTTAGGCCAGGTAGTCACTGGAAACACCATATATTTT. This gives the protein CASSLGQVVTGNTIYF.

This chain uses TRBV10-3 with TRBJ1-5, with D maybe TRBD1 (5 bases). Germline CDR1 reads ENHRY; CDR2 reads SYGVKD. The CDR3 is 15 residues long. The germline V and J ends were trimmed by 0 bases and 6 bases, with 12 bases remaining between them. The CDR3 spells CAISESIGRGQPQHF. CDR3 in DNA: TGTGCCATCAGTGAGTCGATAGGAAGGGGTCAGCCCCAGCATTTT.

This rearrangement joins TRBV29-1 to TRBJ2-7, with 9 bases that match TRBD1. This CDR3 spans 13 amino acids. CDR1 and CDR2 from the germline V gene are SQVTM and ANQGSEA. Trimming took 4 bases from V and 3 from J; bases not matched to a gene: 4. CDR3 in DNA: TGCAGCGTTGTACAGGGGGCTAACTACGAGCAGTACTTC. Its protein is CSVVQGANYEQYF.

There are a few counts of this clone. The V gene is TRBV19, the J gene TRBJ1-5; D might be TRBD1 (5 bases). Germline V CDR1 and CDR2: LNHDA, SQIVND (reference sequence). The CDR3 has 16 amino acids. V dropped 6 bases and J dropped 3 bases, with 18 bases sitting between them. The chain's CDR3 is CASSRDHKAVNQPQHF. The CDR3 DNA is TGTGCCAGTAGCCGGGACCACAAAGCAGTCAATCAGCCCCAGCATTTT.

The CDR3 DNA is TGTGCCAGCAGCCGTGAGACACGAGACGAGCAGTACTTC. Its translation: CASSRETRDEQYF. The chain uses TRBV2 and TRBJ2-7; D call uncertain. CDR1 is SNHLY, CDR2 FYNNEI, per germline. The CDR3 covers 13 residues. Trimming took off 6 bases at V and 5 bases at J, with 14 bases between the two ends.

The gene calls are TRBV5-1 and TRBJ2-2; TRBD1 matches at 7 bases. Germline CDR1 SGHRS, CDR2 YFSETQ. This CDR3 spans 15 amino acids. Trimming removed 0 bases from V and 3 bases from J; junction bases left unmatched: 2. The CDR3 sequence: CASSLATGDTGELFF. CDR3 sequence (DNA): TGCGCCAGCAGCTTGGCCACAGGGGACACCGGGGAGCTGTTTTTT.

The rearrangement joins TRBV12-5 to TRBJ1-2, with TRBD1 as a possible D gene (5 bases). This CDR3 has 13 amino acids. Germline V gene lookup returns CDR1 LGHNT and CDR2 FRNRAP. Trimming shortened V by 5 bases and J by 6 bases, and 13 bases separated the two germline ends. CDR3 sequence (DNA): TGTGCTAGTGGTATGGAGGGGTGGGATGGCTACACCTTC. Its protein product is CASGMEGWDGYTF.

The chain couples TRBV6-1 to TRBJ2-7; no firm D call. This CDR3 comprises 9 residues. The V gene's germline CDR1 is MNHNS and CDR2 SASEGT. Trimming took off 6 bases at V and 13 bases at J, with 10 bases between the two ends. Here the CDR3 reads CASSDPPYF. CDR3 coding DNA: TGTGCCAGCAGCGACCCGCCATACTTC.

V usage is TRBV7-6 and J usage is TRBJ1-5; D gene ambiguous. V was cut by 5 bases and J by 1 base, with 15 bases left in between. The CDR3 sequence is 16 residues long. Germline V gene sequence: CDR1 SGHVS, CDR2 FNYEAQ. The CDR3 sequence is CASSPEVGGSNQPQHF. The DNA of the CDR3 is TGTGCCAGCAGCCCAGAGGTCGGTGGAAGCAATCAGCCCCAGCATTTT.

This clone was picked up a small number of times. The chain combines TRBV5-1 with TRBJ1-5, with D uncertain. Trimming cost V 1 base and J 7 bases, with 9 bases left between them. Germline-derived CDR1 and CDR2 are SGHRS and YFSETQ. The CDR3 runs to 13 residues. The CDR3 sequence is CASSLRWGQPQHF. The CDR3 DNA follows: TGCGCCAGCAGCTTGAGGTGGGGACAGCCCCAGCATTTT.

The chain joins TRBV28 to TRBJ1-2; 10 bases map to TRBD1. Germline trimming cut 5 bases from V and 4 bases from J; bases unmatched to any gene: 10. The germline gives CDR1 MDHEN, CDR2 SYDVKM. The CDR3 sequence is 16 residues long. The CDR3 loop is CASSLTGQGVGYGYTF. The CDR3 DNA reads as TGTGCCAGCAGTCTGACAGGACAGGGGGTTGGCTATGGCTACACCTTC.